This TCR beta chain was captured by sequencing in a study of cytomegalovirus exposure and HLA in healthy donors. V dropped 8 bases and J dropped 12 bases, with 20 bases sitting between them. The CDR3 has 12 amino acids. Germline assignment: CDR1 MNHEY and CDR2 SVGAGI. This clone was seen more than once but under ten times. The PCR was carried out with 60 Vbeta primers and 13 Jbeta primers. Repertoires were generated with immunoSEQ multiplex PCR, while TCRdb's copy carries only in-frame clones and drops some. The sample includes 120,000 to 150,000 clones, roughly 80% seen only once; the top ten take more than 0.95%.

The sequencing sample was made of PBMCs. The TCR comes from a man aged 18 to 29 in good health and CMV-seronegative. The V call is TRBV6-5, the J call TRBJ2-7, with a weak D call TRBD1 (5 bases). The CDR3 DNA is TGTGCCAGCTCCAACGCAGGGCCCAAGACGTACTTC. Translation gives CASSNAGPKTYF.